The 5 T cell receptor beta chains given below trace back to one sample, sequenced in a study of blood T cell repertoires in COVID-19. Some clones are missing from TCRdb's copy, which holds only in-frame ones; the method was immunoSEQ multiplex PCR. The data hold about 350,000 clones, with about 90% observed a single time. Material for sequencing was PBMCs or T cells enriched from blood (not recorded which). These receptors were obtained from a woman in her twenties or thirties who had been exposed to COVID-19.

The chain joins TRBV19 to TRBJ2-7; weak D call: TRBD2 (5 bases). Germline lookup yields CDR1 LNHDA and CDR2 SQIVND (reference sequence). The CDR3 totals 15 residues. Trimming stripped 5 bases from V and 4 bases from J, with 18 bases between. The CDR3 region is CASSRGDLESYEQYF. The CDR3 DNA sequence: TGTGCCAGTAGTCGGGGAGACTTGGAGTCATACGAGCAGTACTTC.

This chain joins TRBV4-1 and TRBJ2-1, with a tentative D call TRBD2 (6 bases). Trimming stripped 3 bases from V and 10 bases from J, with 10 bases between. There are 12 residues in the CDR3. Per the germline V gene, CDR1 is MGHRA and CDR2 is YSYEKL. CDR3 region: CASSQGGREQFF. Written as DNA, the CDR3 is TGCGCCAGCAGCCAGGGAGGACGGGAGCAGTTCTTC.

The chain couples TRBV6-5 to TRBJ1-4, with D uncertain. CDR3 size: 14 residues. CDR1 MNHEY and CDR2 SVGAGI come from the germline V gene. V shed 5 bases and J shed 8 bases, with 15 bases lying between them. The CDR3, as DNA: TGTGCCAGCAGTCGCTCACGGGGAGCCGAAAAACTGTTTTTT. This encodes CASSRSRGAEKLFF.

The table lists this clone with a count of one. The CDR3 DNA reads TGTGCCAGCAGTACCTATAGCAATCAGCCCCAGCATTTT. It yields the protein CASSTYSNQPQHF. The chain joins TRBV2 to TRBJ1-5; the D is unclear. The CDR3 is 13 amino acids. The germline gives CDR1 SNHLY, CDR2 FYNNEI. Trimming removed 5 bases from V and 0 bases from J, with 5 bases in between.

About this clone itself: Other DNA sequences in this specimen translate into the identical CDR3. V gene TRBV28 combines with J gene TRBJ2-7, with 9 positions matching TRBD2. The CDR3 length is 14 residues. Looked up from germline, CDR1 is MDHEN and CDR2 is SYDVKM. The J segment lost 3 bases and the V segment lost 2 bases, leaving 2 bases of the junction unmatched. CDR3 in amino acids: CASSLLAGNYEQYF. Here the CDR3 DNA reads TGTGCCAGCAGTTTACTAGCGGGAAACTACGAGCAGTACTTC. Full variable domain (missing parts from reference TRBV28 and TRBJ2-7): DVKVTQSSRYLVKRTGEKVFLECVQDMDHENMFWYRQDPGLGLRLIYFSYDVKMKEKGDIPEGYSVSREKKERFSLILESASTNQTSMYLCASSLLAGNYEQYFGPGTRLTVT.